The 20 T cell receptor beta chains in this list originate from one sample, sequenced in a study of early T cells in non-severe SARS-CoV-2 infection. TCRdb fed the 5' RACE reads into MiXCR, producing one record per CDR3 protein. The data hold over 60,000 distinct CDR3 sequences, with around 11% observed a single time. This material consisted of whole blood, taken at baseline. The receptors here all came from an adult who was a healthcare worker with PCR-confirmed SARS-CoV-2 infection or an uninfected control (not recorded which).

This clonotype turned up a few times. The chain recombines TRBV6-2 or TRBV6-3 with TRBJ1-5; unclear D gene. V lost 4 bases and J 9 bases, leaving 16 bases between the germline ends. CDR1 is MNHEY, CDR2 SVGEGT, per germline. The CDR3 consists of 14 residues. The CDR3 reads CASSLVGALGPQHF. The CDR3 DNA sequence: TGTGCCAGCAGTTTAGTCGGAGCCCTTGGGCCCCAGCATTTT.

J is TRBJ2-6 and V is TRBV7-9; D uncertain. V was trimmed by 5 bases and J by 0 bases, leaving 23 bases between them. This CDR3 has 20 residues. The germline V gene encodes CDR1 SEHNR and CDR2 FQNEAQ (reference sequence). CDR3 DNA sequence: TGTGCCAGCAGCACCCCGAAGGCACCTTTATCGCTCTCTGGGGCCAACGTCCTGACTTTC. It specifies CASSTPKAPLSLSGANVLTF.

This clonotype was found a few times. V is TRBV4-2 and J is TRBJ2-1; D might be TRBD2 (6 bases). The CDR3 is made up of 13 amino acids. Germline-derived CDR1 and CDR2 are LGHNA and YNFKEQ. V lost 5 bases to trimming and J lost 9 bases, with 14 bases between them. CDR3 DNA: TGTGCCAGCAGCGGGCGACTAGGCTTTGAGCAGTTCTTC. Amino acids: CASSGRLGFEQFF.

This clonotype was seen a few times. The chain employs TRBV6-4 and TRBJ2-3; 12 bases are a match to TRBD2. Germline V gene data show CDR1 as MRHNA and CDR2 as SNTAGT. This CDR3 has 15 residues. Trimming at V came to 5 bases and at J to 7 bases, leaving 7 bases not matched to a gene. The DNA of the CDR3 is TGTGCCAGCAGTAAACGACTAGCGGGGGAACATACGCAGTATTTT. It specifies CASSKRLAGEHTQYF.

The chain recombines TRBV5-4 with TRBJ2-7; TRBD1 agrees at 7 bases. J was trimmed by 5 bases and V by 4 bases; bases with no gene match: 12. The CDR3 is 15 amino acids. The V gene's germline CDR1 is SGHNT and CDR2 YYREEE (reference sequence). CDR3 loop: CASSIQQGLRDEQYF. For the CDR3, the DNA is TGTGCCAGCAGCATCCAACAGGGGTTAAGGGACGAGCAGTACTTC.

The chain couples TRBV6-6 to TRBJ2-2; no clear D. CDR1 is MNHNY, CDR2 SVGAGI, per germline (reference sequence). The CDR3 length is 14 residues. V was trimmed by 2 bases and J by 6 bases, leaving 10 bases between them. The DNA for the CDR3 is TGTGCCAGCAGTTACGTAGGGCAGGCCGGGGAGCTGTTTTTT. Translated, it gives CASSYVGQAGELFF.

This clonotype was counted a few times. The chain is built from TRBV4-1 and TRBJ2-3; 7 bases map to TRBD1. Germline CDR1 is MGHRA and CDR2 is YSYEKL. The CDR3 length is 19 residues. V lost 6 bases and J lost 0; bases outside the gene matches: 18. The chain's CDR3 is CASSPRETGTAYSTDTQYF. The CDR3 DNA reads as TGCGCCAGCAGTCCAAGAGAGACCGGGACAGCTTATAGCACAGATACGCAGTATTTT.

V and J are TRBV5-1 and TRBJ2-1; D might be TRBD1 (6 bases). The length of the CDR3 is 14 residues. V was pared by 0 bases and J by 3 bases, with 7 bases between. CDR1 and CDR2 from the germline V gene are SGHRS and YFSETQ. The DNA for the CDR3 is TGCGCCAGCAGCTTGGGGACAGTCTACAATGAGCAGTTCTTC. Translating it yields CASSLGTVYNEQFF.

This clonotype has a count of ten or more. CDR3 in DNA: TGTGCCAGCAGCCAAGGTACAGACTCTGGAAACACCATATATTTT. It specifies CASSQGTDSGNTIYF. V gene TRBV3-1 combines with J gene TRBJ1-3; D is unclear. CDR1 LGHDT and CDR2 YNNKEL come from the germline V gene (reference sequence). The CDR3 consists of 15 residues. V was shortened by 1 base and J by 0 bases, with 7 bases between the two germline ends.

The table lists this clonotype with a count of one. This sequence joins TRBV5-5 and TRBJ2-5; 10 nucleotides line up with TRBD1. CDR3 length: 14 residues. CDR1 and CDR2 from the germline V gene are SGHKS and YYEKEE (reference sequence). V shed 3 bases, J shed 5 bases, and the junction held 4 bases outside the gene matches. CDR3 loop: CASSWTDRGETQYF. The CDR3 DNA reads as TGTGCCAGCAGCTGGACGGACAGGGGGGAGACCCAGTACTTC.

In this sample, this clonotype turned up a few times. The V and J genes are TRBV25-1 and TRBJ2-1; TRBD2 agrees at 8 bases. The CDR3 length is 16 residues. Germline V gene sequence: CDR1 MGHDK, CDR2 SYGVNS. Trimming took 1 base from V and 0 from J; bases not matched to a gene: 2. The CDR3 region is CASSEFAGGSYNEQFF. The CDR3 DNA reads TGTGCCAGCAGTGAATTCGCGGGGGGCTCCTACAATGAGCAGTTCTTC.

CDR3 in DNA: TGTGCCAGCAGCCCGATGGGAAGCGGGGGAGGTACGCAGTATTTT. Translation gives CASSPMGSGGGTQYF. The chain combines TRBV11-2 with TRBJ2-3, with 8 bases aligning to TRBD2. Germline-derived CDR1 and CDR2 are SGHAT and FQNNGV. After removal of 5 bases from V and 8 bases from J, the junction contained 12 bases not matched to a gene. The CDR3 sequence is 15 residues long.

This clonotype was seen repeatedly, ten times or more. V and J are TRBV7-2 and TRBJ1-1; a weak D match, TRBD1 (6 bases). Germline CDR1 SGHTA, CDR2 FQGNSA. The CDR3 totals 12 residues. The V end lost 3 bases, the J end lost 7 bases, and 9 bases lay between the germline ends. CDR3 in amino acids: CASSLRGDEAFF. The CDR3 DNA reads as TGTGCCAGCAGCTTGAGGGGGGATGAAGCTTTCTTT.

This sequence joins TRBV12-3 or TRBV12-4 and TRBJ2-2; D remains unclear. The CDR3 is 10 amino acids. V was trimmed by 8 bases and J by 13 bases, leaving 11 bases between them. This CDR3 is CASAVGRLFF. In DNA, the CDR3 is TGTGCCAGCGCCGTTGGCAGGCTGTTTTTT.

This clonotype was recorded a few times. The genes are TRBV7-6 and TRBJ2-5; 7 bases align to TRBD1. This CDR3 contains 15 residues. V lost 5 bases and J lost 1; bases outside the gene matches: 7. Germline V gene data show CDR1 as SGHVS and CDR2 as FNYEAQ. Here the CDR3 DNA reads TGTGCCAGCAGCACCGGGGACAGACTCCAAGAGACCCAGTACTTC. Its protein product is CASSTGDRLQETQYF.

This clonotype appeared many times. This rearrangement joins TRBV29-1 to TRBJ2-1; D call uncertain. Germline V lookup: CDR1 SQVTM, CDR2 ANQGSEA. The V end lost 6 bases, the J end lost 7 bases, and 16 bases lay between the germline ends. The CDR3 covers 13 residues. Here the CDR3 DNA reads TGCAGCGTCTTTCGGGCGGTTGGTAATGAGCAGTTCTTC. Translating gives CSVFRAVGNEQFF.

The table lists this clonotype with a few counts. The chain links TRBV7-9 to TRBJ2-7; D might be TRBD2 (5 bases). The V end was cut by 2 bases, the J end by 3 bases, with 11 bases between. Germline lookup yields CDR1 SEHNR and CDR2 FQNEAQ (reference sequence). The CDR3 sequence is 14 residues long. The CDR3, as DNA: TGTGCCAGCAGCTTACTTGGAGGCAGCTACGAGCAGTACTTC. Amino acid sequence: CASSLLGGSYEQYF.

This clonotype was detected only a few times. The rearrangement uses TRBV2 and TRBJ1-1, with a weak D call TRBD1 (6 bases). The V end lost 5 bases, the J end lost 5 bases, and 24 bases lay between the germline ends. Per germline, CDR1 SNHLY and CDR2 FYNNEI. CDR3 length equals 17 residues. CDR3 coding DNA: TGTGCCAGCAGTTACCCAAGGCAGGGGCCCCTGGGGACTGAAGCTTTCTTT. This codes for CASSYPRQGPLGTEAFF.

J is TRBJ1-2 and V is TRBV27; tentative D call: TRBD1 (5 bases). The CDR3 sequence is 13 residues long. Germline-derived CDR1 and CDR2 are MNHEY and SMNVEV (reference sequence). V was clipped by 5 bases and J by 3 bases, with 10 bases between them. Here the CDR3 reads CASSVGVDYGYTF. The DNA of the CDR3 is TGTGCCAGCAGTGTGGGGGTTGACTATGGCTACACCTTC.

This clonotype has a handful of counts. The chain links TRBV12-3 or TRBV12-4 to TRBJ2-1; 11 nucleotides match TRBD2. With 7 bases clipped from V and 4 bases from J, the junction kept 3 bases outside the gene matches. The CDR3 extends over 14 amino acids. The DNA of the CDR3 is TGTGCCAGCAATAGCGGGGGGGCGTACAATGAGCAGTTCTTC. This sequence encodes CASNSGGAYNEQFF.